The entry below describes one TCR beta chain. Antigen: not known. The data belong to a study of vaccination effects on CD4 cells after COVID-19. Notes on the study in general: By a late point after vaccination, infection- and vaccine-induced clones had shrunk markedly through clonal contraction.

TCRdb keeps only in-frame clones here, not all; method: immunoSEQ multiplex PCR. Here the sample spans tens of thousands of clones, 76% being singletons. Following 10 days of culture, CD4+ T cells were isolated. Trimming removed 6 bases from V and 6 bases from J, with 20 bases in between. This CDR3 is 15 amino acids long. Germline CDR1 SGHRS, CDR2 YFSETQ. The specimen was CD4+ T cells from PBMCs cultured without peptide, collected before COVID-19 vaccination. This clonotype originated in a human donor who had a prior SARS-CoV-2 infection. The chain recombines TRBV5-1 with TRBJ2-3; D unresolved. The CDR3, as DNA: TGCGCCAGCAACCCGACACCGCTCGTGGGGGATACGCAGTATTTT. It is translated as CASNPTPLVGDTQYF.